A single sample is the source of the 2 T cell receptor beta chains below, sequenced in a study of blood T cell repertoires in COVID-19. Clones were sequenced by immunoSEQ multiplex PCR, and TCRdb holds only the in-frame ones, with some missing. The table shows 300,000 to 400,000 clones, with over 80% occurring only once. Sample: PBMCs or T cells enriched from blood (not recorded which). The receptors originated from a man in his thirties or forties who had recovered from COVID-19.

The V and J genes are TRBV11-2 and TRBJ2-7, with D unresolved. CDR1 is SGHAT, CDR2 FQNNGV, per germline. The CDR3 consists of 12 residues. Trimming removed 4 bases at V and 7 bases at J, with 11 bases between. The CDR3 spells CASSWVEREQYF. For the CDR3, the DNA is TGTGCCAGCAGCTGGGTCGAGAGGGAGCAGTACTTC. The complete variable domain, with remaining parts taken from reference TRBV11-2 and TRBJ2-7, reads EAGVAQSPRYKIIEKRQSVAFWCNPISGHATLYWYQQILGQGPKLLIQFQNNGVVDDSQLPKDRFSAERLKGVDSTLKIQPAKLEDSAVYLCASSWVEREQYFGPGTRLTVT.

This chain connects TRBV27 to TRBJ1-3; 9 positions match TRBD1. CDR3 length equals 15 residues. V lost 3 bases to trimming and J lost 4 bases; unmatched junction nucleotides: 4. The germline V gene encodes CDR1 MNHEY and CDR2 SMNVEV (reference sequence). CDR3 sequence reads: CASSFGTGPGNTIYF. The CDR3 DNA is TGTGCCAGCAGTTTTGGGACAGGGCCGGGAAACACCATATATTTT.